Below, 28 T cell receptor beta chains from the same sample are listed, as sequenced in a study of T cell repertoires in cytomegalovirus infection. TCRdb passed the reads through MiXCR, listing each CDR3 protein once. The table lists roughly 120,000 distinct CDR3 sequences, roughly a third of them singletons. The antigens for these receptors are not known. Sample: CD8+ T cells from cultured PBMCs, taken from culture after CMV antigen stimulation. The source is a human donor in good health (CMV status not recorded). Some clones in this sample may be carry-over from other donors' samples.

This clonotype was counted a few times. Here the CDR3 DNA reads TGCAGTGCTAGAGATCAGGGTGCCCCTAACGAGCAGTACTTC. Translated: CSARDQGAPNEQYF. The J gene is TRBJ2-7, the V gene TRBV20-1; TRBD1 is a possible D gene (5 bases). Per the germline V gene, CDR1 is DFQATT and CDR2 is SNEGSKA (reference sequence). The V gene lost 0 bases and the J gene lost 5 bases, with 14 bases spanning the gap. The CDR3 is 14 residues long.

This clonotype was observed a handful of times. The chain combines TRBV6-6 with TRBJ1-2; 9 nucleotides align to TRBD1. CDR1 and CDR2 from the germline V gene are MNHNY and SVGAGI (reference sequence). The junction had 5 bases not matched to a gene; V was cut back by 1 base and J by 8 bases. The CDR3 is 14 residues long. The CDR3 nucleotides read TGTGCCAGCAGTTACTACGACAGGGGGTGGGGCTACACCTTC. Protein: CASSYYDRGWGYTF.

The J gene is TRBJ2-7, the V gene TRBV6-6, with 8 bases that match TRBD2. The junction had 7 bases not matched to a gene; V was cut back by 6 bases and J by 3 bases. Germline V CDR1 and CDR2: MNHNY, SVGAGI (reference sequence). CDR3 length equals 14 residues. CDR3 in amino acids: CASRERGSYYEQYF. CDR3 bases: TGTGCCAGCAGGGAGCGGGGGTCTTACTACGAGCAGTACTTC.

This clonotype was picked up a small number of times. The rearrangement links TRBV5-6 to TRBJ2-4; D is possibly TRBD1 (5 bases). V was pared by 0 bases and J by 5 bases, with 12 bases between. CDR3 size: 15 residues. The germline V gene has CDR1 SGHDT and CDR2 YYEEEE. The CDR3 region has the DNA TGTGCCAGCAGCTTGGTGGGCAGGGCCGAAAACATTCAGTACTTC. It specifies CASSLVGRAENIQYF.

This clonotype was seen a few times. V is TRBV6-5 and J is TRBJ1-3; D is ambiguous. Germline assignment: CDR1 MNHEY and CDR2 SVGAGI. The CDR3 loop spans 15 amino acids. The V gene lost 5 bases and the J gene lost 0 bases, with 11 bases spanning the gap. DNA for the CDR3: TGTGCCAGCAGTACTCAATTGAGCTCTGGAAACACCATATATTTT. Encoded protein: CASSTQLSSGNTIYF.

In its sample, this clonotype was seen many times. The rearrangement links TRBV7-2 to TRBJ2-7; D gene unclear. This CDR3 contains 14 residues. The V end was cut by 1 base, the J end by 2 bases, with 9 bases between. The V gene's germline CDR1 is SGHTA and CDR2 FQGNSA. The CDR3 DNA sequence: TGTGCCAGCAGCTTAGTCCTGTCCCCCTACGAGCAGTACTTC. This sequence encodes CASSLVLSPYEQYF.

The gene calls are TRBV5-1 and TRBJ2-3, with 8 bases lining up with TRBD1. This CDR3 is built from 16 residues. With 4 bases clipped from V and 2 bases from J, the junction kept 9 bases outside the gene matches. The germline gives CDR1 SGHRS, CDR2 YFSETQ. The CDR3 nucleotides read TGCGCCAGCAGCCTCTCCGGGACAGGCTTCACAGATACGCAGTATTTT. Amino acid sequence: CASSLSGTGFTDTQYF.

By share of the sample, this clonotype is medium-sized. The rearrangement uses TRBV7-9 and TRBJ2-1; TRBD2 aligns across 11 bases. V shed 4 bases, J shed 9 bases, and the junction held 2 bases outside the gene matches. The V gene's germline CDR1 is SEHNR and CDR2 FQNEAQ (reference sequence). The CDR3 sequence is 13 residues long. DNA of the CDR3: TGTGCCAGCAGCTGGGGACTAGCGGTTGAGCAGTTCTTC. It translates to CASSWGLAVEQFF.

In regard to this clonotype: An end of the junction differs from the germline gene, which may be a read error. V and J are TRBV7-6 and TRBJ1-2, with D possibly being TRBD1 (5 bases). CDR1 is SGHVS, CDR2 FNYEAQ, per germline. This CDR3 comprises 14 residues. The CDR3 DNA follows: TGTGCCAGCACCTTAATGCCGGGACGCTATAGCTACACCTTC. Its translation: CASTLMPGRYSYTF. The whole variable domain, filled in from reference TRBV7-6 and TRBJ1-2, reads GAGVSQSPRYKVTKRGQDVALRCDPISGHVSLYWYRQALGQGPEFLTYFNYEAQQDKSGLPNDRFSAERPEGSISTLTIQRTEQRDSAMYRCASTLMPGRYSYTFGSGTRLTVV.

The sample holds a few counts of this clonotype. This chain connects TRBV6-2 or TRBV6-3 to TRBJ2-7; 10 nucleotides line up with TRBD1. There are 13 residues in the CDR3. The junction had 7 bases not matched to a gene; V was cut back by 8 bases and J by 6 bases. The germline V gene encodes CDR1 MNHEY and CDR2 SVGEGT. The CDR3: CASGGQGIREQYF. DNA for the CDR3: TGTGCCAGCGGGGGACAGGGGATTCGCGAGCAGTACTTC.

This sequence joins TRBV6-5 and TRBJ2-1; D might be TRBD2 (5 bases). The CDR3 runs 16 residues. The V gene lost 5 bases and the J gene lost 2 bases, with 16 bases spanning the gap. The germline V gene has CDR1 MNHEY and CDR2 SVGAGI. CDR3 DNA: TGTGCCAGCAGTCACGATAATCCGGGAACCTACAATGAGCAGTTCTTC. The encoded protein is CASSHDNPGTYNEQFF.

The sample holds a few counts of this clonotype. This chain links TRBV7-9 with TRBJ2-5; 11 nucleotides agree with TRBD2. Trimming at V came to 5 bases and at J to 4 bases, leaving 9 bases not matched to a gene. CDR3 length: 16 residues. Germline values: CDR1 SEHNR, CDR2 FQNEAQ (reference sequence). Here the CDR3 DNA reads TGTGCCAGCAGCAAACTAGCGGGGGTTTTCAGAGAGACCCAGTACTTC. This encodes CASSKLAGVFRETQYF.

The V gene is TRBV5-4, the J gene TRBJ2-5; D is unresolved. In germline, CDR1 is SGHNT, CDR2 YYREEE (reference sequence). This CDR3 has 15 residues. Trimming cost V 0 bases and J 2 bases, with 11 bases left between them. CDR3 region: CASSLEESGQETQYF. The CDR3 DNA follows: TGTGCCAGCAGCTTGGAGGAATCAGGACAAGAGACCCAGTACTTC.

This clonotype was counted only a few times. This rearrangement joins TRBV6-1 to TRBJ2-3, with D uncertain. The germline gives CDR1 MNHNS, CDR2 SASEGT. The CDR3 sequence is 14 residues long. V lost 5 bases and J lost 6, with 15 bases in between. The chain's CDR3 is CASSPSRIGDTQYF. Written as DNA, the CDR3 is TGTGCCAGCAGTCCCAGCAGGATCGGGGATACGCAGTATTTT.

This clonotype has only a few counts. This rearrangement joins TRBV4-2 to TRBJ1-1; D may be TRBD1 (5 bases). Per germline, CDR1 LGHNA and CDR2 YNFKEQ. The CDR3 runs to 17 residues. V was trimmed by 0 bases and J by 1 base, leaving 15 bases between them. CDR3 coding DNA: TGTGCCAGCAGCCAAGATGGCAGGGTTACTGGGAACACTGAAGCTTTCTTT. Protein sequence: CASSQDGRVTGNTEAFF.

This clonotype was detected a few times. The chain has TRBV6-2 or TRBV6-3 and TRBJ1-1; D gene uncertain. In germline, CDR1 is MNHEY, CDR2 SVGEGT. The CDR3 contains 14 residues. V gave up 5 bases and J gave up 4 bases, with 14 bases separating them. CDR3 in DNA: TGTGCCAGCAGTCTGTTTGTGGGTTTCACTGAAGCTTTCTTT. This gives the protein CASSLFVGFTEAFF.

In its sample, this clonotype was seen many times. This chain uses TRBV28 with TRBJ2-1; TRBD2 aligns across 8 bases. J lost 0 bases, V lost 1 base, and 2 bases had no gene match. In germline, CDR1 is MDHEN, CDR2 SYDVKM. The CDR3 has 16 residues. CDR3: CASSLFGTSSYNEQFF. The DNA for the CDR3 is TGTGCCAGCAGTTTATTTGGGACTAGCTCCTACAATGAGCAGTTCTTC.

This clonotype was seen a few times. The CDR3 sequence: CASSQENLSPYYGYTF. The DNA of the CDR3 is TGCGCCAGCAGCCAAGAGAACCTCTCCCCCTACTATGGCTACACCTTC. The chain joins TRBV4-1 to TRBJ1-2, with D uncertain. The CDR3 is 16 residues long. The germline V and J ends were trimmed by 0 bases and 3 bases, with 14 bases remaining between them. Germline CDR1 is MGHRA and CDR2 is YSYEKL.

This clonotype was observed a handful of times. The chain is built from TRBV7-2 and TRBJ2-5, with 7 nucleotides matching TRBD1. The CDR3 sequence is 16 residues long. Germline lookup yields CDR1 SGHTA and CDR2 FQGNSA. V dropped 0 bases and J dropped 4; count of bases not matched to a gene: 8. CDR3 in amino acids: CASSLAEQGFGETQYF. CDR3 nucleotides: TGTGCCAGCAGCTTAGCAGAACAGGGGTTCGGAGAGACCCAGTACTTC.

This clonotype appeared many times. DNA of the CDR3: TGTGCCAGCAGCGGAAACGCAGGGTTCCTCGCGGCGCGTTTCGGCAATGAGCAGTTCTTC. It specifies CASSGNAGFLAARFGNEQFF. The V and J genes are TRBV7-9 and TRBJ2-1; TRBD1 is a possible D gene (5 bases). The CDR3 has 20 amino acids. V was shortened by 5 bases and J by 6 bases, with 32 bases between the two germline ends. Germline V gene sequence: CDR1 SEHNR, CDR2 FQNEAQ (reference sequence).

The V and J genes are TRBV6-2 or TRBV6-3 and TRBJ2-1, with TRBD2 matching 16 bases. Germline V lookup: CDR1 MNHEY, CDR2 SVGEGT. This CDR3 spans 17 amino acids. V gave up 6 bases and J gave up 3 bases; unmatched junction bases: 5. CDR3 sequence (DNA): TGTGCCAGCAGGTCGGGACTAGCGGGGGGGCTCTACAATGAGCAGTTCTTC. It codes for CASRSGLAGGLYNEQFF.

This clonotype was seen a handful of times. The chain employs TRBV7-9 and TRBJ1-1; D is possibly TRBD1 (6 bases). CDR1 and CDR2 (germline): SEHNR, FQNEAQ (reference sequence). The V end was cut by 5 bases, the J end by 1 base, with 17 bases between. This CDR3 has 16 amino acids. As DNA, the CDR3 is TGTGCCAGCAGCCCTCGGGGGGCGCTCTGGAACACTGAAGCTTTCTTT. It encodes CASSPRGALWNTEAFF.

This clonotype has just a few counts. The CDR3 loop is CASRMDSYNEQFF. CDR3 nucleotide sequence: TGTGCCAGCAGGATGGACAGCTACAATGAGCAGTTCTTC. The chain is built from TRBV14 and TRBJ2-1; possibly TRBD1 for D (6 bases). Germline V gene data show CDR1 as SGHDN and CDR2 as FVKESK. The CDR3 length is 13 residues. Trimming stripped 6 bases from V and 3 bases from J, with 9 bases between.

This clonotype was counted only a few times. This sequence joins TRBV19 and TRBJ1-1; 9 bases are shared with TRBD1. Germline loops: CDR1 LNHDA, CDR2 SQIVND (reference sequence). The CDR3 loop spans 14 amino acids. The ends lost 4 bases at V and 5 bases at J; junction bases unmatched: 5. The CDR3 spells CASSRGQGGTEAFF. The CDR3 nucleotides read TGTGCCAGTAGTAGGGGACAGGGAGGAACTGAAGCTTTCTTT.

This clonotype was picked up a small number of times. The rearrangement uses TRBV4-2 and TRBJ2-1; 10 nucleotides line up with TRBD1. J was trimmed by 4 bases and V by 3 bases; bases with no gene match: 3. The germline V gene has CDR1 LGHNA and CDR2 YNFKEQ. This CDR3 is 15 amino acids long. The CDR3 here is CASSHGTGDYNEQFF. The CDR3 DNA reads TGTGCCAGCAGCCACGGGACAGGGGATTACAATGAGCAGTTCTTC.

The V gene is TRBV7-9, the J gene TRBJ2-5, with D perhaps TRBD1 or TRBD2 (5 bases each). Trimming cost V 7 bases and J 1 base, with 16 bases left between them. Germline CDR1 reads SEHNR; CDR2 reads FQNEAQ (reference sequence). This CDR3 spans 15 amino acids. The chain's CDR3 is CASTWFGAFQETQYF. For the CDR3, the DNA is TGTGCCAGCACCTGGTTCGGGGCTTTCCAAGAGACCCAGTACTTC.

The V gene is TRBV27, the J gene TRBJ2-1; D remains unclear. Germline lookup yields CDR1 MNHEY and CDR2 SMNVEV (reference sequence). V dropped 2 bases and J dropped 4 bases, with 12 bases sitting between them. The CDR3 has 15 amino acids. This CDR3 reads CASSLPGLLYNEQFF. The DNA for the CDR3 is TGTGCCAGCAGTTTACCAGGTCTATTGTACAATGAGCAGTTCTTC.

The chain recombines TRBV28 with TRBJ1-6, with unresolved D. CDR1 and CDR2 from the germline V gene are MDHEN and SYDVKM. The CDR3 runs to 15 residues. Trimming removed 6 bases from V and 1 base from J, with 10 bases in between. The CDR3: CASSLYMSYNSPLHF. DNA for the CDR3: TGTGCCAGCAGCCTCTATATGTCCTATAATTCACCCCTCCACTTT.